The sequence of this T cell receptor (beta chain) was determined in a study of blood T cells in healthy people across ages. For the study at large: Template-switching capture recovered about one barcoded beta molecule per two T cells. Study-wide findings and caveats: Unsorted PBMC material precluded a definitive naive versus antigen-experienced comparison. Per million T cells, TCR beta diversity dropped about linearly as age rose.

This clonotype was recorded many times. Its antigen is as yet unknown. Trimming removed 4 bases from V and 3 bases from J, with 4 bases in between. The length of the CDR3 is 12 residues. The second PCR ran roughly 6 to 11 cycles with a sample-barcoded 5' primer and J-beta primers. At least 2.5 million CDR3-containing paired-end reads were obtained per sample. TCRdb reprocessed the 5' RACE reads via MiXCR and lists one record per CDR3 protein. The table has 870,000 or so distinct CDR3 sequences, 25% to 30% seen once. The sequence derives from a woman older than 75 in good health. The chain recombines TRBV12-3 or TRBV12-4 with TRBJ1-5, with no clear D. What was sequenced was blood. CDR3 bases: TGTGCCAGCAGTTATGACAATCAGCCCCAGCATTTT. Its protein product is CASSYDNQPQHF.